This T cell receptor (beta chain) originates from a study of blood T cell repertoires in COVID-19. Per the germline V gene, CDR1 is SGHVS and CDR2 is FQNEAQ. The length of the CDR3 is 15 residues. Trimming took 4 bases from V and 2 from J, leaving 14 bases between them. In its sample, this clone was seen a few times. TCRdb's table, derived via immunoSEQ multiplex PCR, lists solely in-frame clones and lacks some. The sample includes fewer than 300,000 clones, about nine tenths of them seen just once. Source material: peripheral blood. The chain carries TRBV7-8 and TRBJ1-1; D is uncertain. The sequence was obtained from a man in his forties who had recovered from COVID-19. The CDR3 bases are TGTGCCAGCAGCTCTCTACTTATCATAAACACTGAAGCTTTCTTT. Translating gives CASSSLLIINTEAFF. Drawing the rest from reference TRBV7-8 and TRBJ1-1, the complete variable domain is GAGVSQSPRYKVAKRGQDVALRCDPISGHVSLFWYQQALGQGPEFLTYFQNEAQLDKSGLPSDRFFAERPEGSVSTLKIQRTQQEDSAVYLCASSSLLIINTEAFFGQGTRLTVV.